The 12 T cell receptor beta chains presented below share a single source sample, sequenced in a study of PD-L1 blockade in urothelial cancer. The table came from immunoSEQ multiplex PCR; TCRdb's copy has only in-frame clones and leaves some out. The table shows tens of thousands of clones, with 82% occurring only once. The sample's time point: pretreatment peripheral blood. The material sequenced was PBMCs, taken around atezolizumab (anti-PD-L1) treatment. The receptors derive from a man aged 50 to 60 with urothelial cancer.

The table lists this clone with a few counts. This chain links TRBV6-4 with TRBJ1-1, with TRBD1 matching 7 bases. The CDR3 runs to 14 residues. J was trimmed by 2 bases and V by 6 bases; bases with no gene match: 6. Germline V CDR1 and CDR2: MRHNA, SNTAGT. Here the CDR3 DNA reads TGTGCCAGCAGGAAGACAGGGTCTAACACTGAAGCTTTCTTT. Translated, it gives CASRKTGSNTEAFF.

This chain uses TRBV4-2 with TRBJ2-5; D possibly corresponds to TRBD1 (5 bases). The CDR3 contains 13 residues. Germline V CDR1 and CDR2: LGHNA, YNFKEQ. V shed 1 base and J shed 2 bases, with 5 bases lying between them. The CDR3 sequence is CASSQGQQETQYF. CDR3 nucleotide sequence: TGTGCCAGCAGCCAAGGACAGCAAGAGACCCAGTACTTC.

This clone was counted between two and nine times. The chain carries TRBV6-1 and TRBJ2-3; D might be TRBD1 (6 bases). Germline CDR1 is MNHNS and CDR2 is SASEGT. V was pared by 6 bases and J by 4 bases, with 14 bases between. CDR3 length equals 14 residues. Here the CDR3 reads CASSQPEGADTQYF. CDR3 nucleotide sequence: TGTGCCAGCAGCCAGCCTGAGGGGGCAGATACGCAGTATTTT.

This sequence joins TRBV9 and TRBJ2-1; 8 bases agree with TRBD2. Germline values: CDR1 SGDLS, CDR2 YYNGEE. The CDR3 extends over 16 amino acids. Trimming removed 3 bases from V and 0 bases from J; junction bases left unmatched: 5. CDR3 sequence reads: CASSETLAASYNEQFF. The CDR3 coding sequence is TGTGCCAGCAGCGAGACACTAGCGGCCTCCTACAATGAGCAGTTCTTC.

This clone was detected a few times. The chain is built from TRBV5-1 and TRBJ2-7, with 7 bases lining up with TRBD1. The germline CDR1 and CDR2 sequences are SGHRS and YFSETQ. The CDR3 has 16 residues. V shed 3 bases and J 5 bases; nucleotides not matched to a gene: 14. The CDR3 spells CASSSADRVKLDEQYF. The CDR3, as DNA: TGCGCCAGCAGCTCGGCTGACAGGGTAAAACTGGACGAGCAGTACTTC.

The CDR3, as DNA: TGTGCCAGTACCAAGGACGGAGGAGCTAACTATGGCTACACCTTC. It specifies CASTKDGGANYGYTF. The chain recombines TRBV19 with TRBJ1-2; D call uncertain. This CDR3 contains 15 residues. Germline loops: CDR1 LNHDA, CDR2 SQIVND (reference sequence). Between the trimmed V and J ends, which lost 7 bases and 0 bases, there was a span of 15 bases.

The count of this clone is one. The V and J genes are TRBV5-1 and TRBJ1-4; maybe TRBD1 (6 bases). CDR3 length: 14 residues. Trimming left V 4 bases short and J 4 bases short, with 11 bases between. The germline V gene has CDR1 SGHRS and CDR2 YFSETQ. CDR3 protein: CASSLGGGNEKLFF. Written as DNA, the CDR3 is TGCGCCAGCAGCCTAGGGGGTGGTAATGAAAAACTGTTTTTT.

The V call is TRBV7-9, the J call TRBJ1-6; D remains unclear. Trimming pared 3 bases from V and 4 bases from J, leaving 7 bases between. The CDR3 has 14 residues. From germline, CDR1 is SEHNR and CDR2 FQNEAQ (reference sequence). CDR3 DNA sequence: TGTGCCAGCAGCTTGGAACAGTATAATTCACCCCTCCACTTT. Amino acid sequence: CASSLEQYNSPLHF.

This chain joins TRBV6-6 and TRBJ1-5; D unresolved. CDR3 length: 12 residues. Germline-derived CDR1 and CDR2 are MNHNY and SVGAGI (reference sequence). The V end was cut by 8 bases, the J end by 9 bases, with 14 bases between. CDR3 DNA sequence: TGTGCCAGCTCAAGAGACATGGGGCCCCAGCATTTT. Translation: CASSRDMGPQHF.

CDR3 loop: CASSPLTGYEQYV. The CDR3 nucleotides read TGTGCCAGCAGCCCATTGACAGGATACGAGCAGTACGTC. The chain uses TRBV7-9 and TRBJ2-7; D possibly corresponds to TRBD1 (6 bases). The CDR3 sequence is 13 residues long. V dropped 5 bases and J dropped 4 bases, with 12 bases sitting between them. From germline, CDR1 is SEHNR and CDR2 FQNEAQ (reference sequence).

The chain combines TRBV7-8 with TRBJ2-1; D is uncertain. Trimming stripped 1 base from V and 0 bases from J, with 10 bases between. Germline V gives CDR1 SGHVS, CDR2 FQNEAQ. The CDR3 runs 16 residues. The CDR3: CASSLVGLSSYNEQFF. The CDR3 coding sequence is TGTGCCAGCAGCTTAGTCGGGTTAAGCTCCTACAATGAGCAGTTCTTC.

The CDR3, as DNA: TGTGCCAGCAGCCAGGACAGGGTCACCTACGAGCAGTACTTC. Protein sequence: CASSQDRVTYEQYF. This chain uses TRBV11-1 with TRBJ2-7, with TRBD1 matching 8 bases. The CDR3 totals 14 residues. Germline assignment: CDR1 SGHAT and CDR2 FQDESV (reference sequence). Unmatched junction bases numbered 5, after V lost 5 bases and J lost 2 bases.